This TCR beta chain was captured by sequencing in a study of shared T cell receptors in the human thymus. Produced via immunoSEQ multiplex PCR; TCRdb's table is partial and in-frame only. This table holds about 660,000 clones, around nine tenths found once. Germline values: CDR1 GTSNPN, CDR2 SVGIG (reference sequence). With 1 base removed from V and 6 bases from J, the gap between germline ends came to 9 bases. This CDR3 is 12 amino acids long. These same data were also listed under a study on human thymus T cells. That source adds: From resections taken during corrective heart surgery, the thymus tissue was obtained. Biased V and J segment usage appeared in thymus and peripheral blood.

Sequencing was done on a sample of thymocytes. The sequence derives from a boy in the first two years of life with a congenital heart defect. The rearrangement uses TRBV30 and TRBJ1-2; D gene uncertain. The CDR3 region has the DNA TGTGCCTGGAGTGGGCTTAGCCATGGCTACACCTTC. Its translation: CAWSGLSHGYTF. Full variable domain (missing parts from reference TRBV30 and TRBJ1-2): SQTIHQWPATLVQPVGSPLSLECTVEGTSNPNLYWYRQAAGRGLQLLFYSVGIGQISSEVPQNLSASRPQDRQFILSSKKLLLSDSGFYLCAWSGLSHGYTFGSGTRLTVV.